This is a list of T cell receptor beta chains from one sample in a study of shared T cell receptors in the human thymus. This table comes from immunoSEQ multiplex PCR, and its TCRdb copy is limited to in-frame clones, with some not included. The table records 500,000 to 750,000 clones, 85% to 90% of them present only once. Separately, the same data were catalogued under a study of human thymus T cells.

The sample was thymocytes. Every receptor here comes from a boy under three years old with a congenital heart defect. CDR3s include the opening cysteine and the closing phenylalanine or tryptophan. Fields, in order: D gene, J gene, V gene, clone size, CDR3 DNA, CDR3 protein. D genes are given only for firm matches. Rows may omit the clone size; those that give it use once, few, many or a size class.

>.|TRBJ1-2|TRBV10-3|.
TGTGCCATCAGTGAGTCGACCCAGGGTGGGGGGGGCCTTGCGAGTGGCTACACCTTC
CAISESTQGGGGLASGYTF
>.|TRBJ1-5|TRBV28|.
TGTGCCAGCAGCCCGCGGACAAGGGTTAATCAGCCCCAGCATTTT
CASSPRTRVNQPQHF
>.|TRBJ1-5|TRBV13|.
TGTGCCAGCGTGGACAGTTGTCAGCCCCAGCATTTT
CASVDSCQPQHF
>.|TRBJ2-7|TRBV6-5|.
TGTGCCAGCAGTTCACTAGTAAAATCCTACGAGCAGTACTTC
CASSSLVKSYEQYF
>.|TRBJ2-3|TRBV14|.
TGTGCCAGCAGCCAAGCCAGGGAGGCAGATACGCAGTATTTT
CASSQAREADTQYF
>.|TRBJ1-3|TRBV6-5|few
TGTGCCAGCAGTTGGTCGCCTTCCAGCTCTGGAAACACCATATATTTT
CASSWSPSSSGNTIYF
>.|TRBJ1-3|TRBV30|.
TGTGCCTGGAGCCCCGGGGGTTCTTTCTCTGGAAACACCATATATTTT
CAWSPGGSFSGNTIYF
>.|TRBJ2-7|TRBV28|.
TGTGCCAGCAGATCCCCTTCGGTTACCTACGAGCAGTACTTC
CASRSPSVTYEQYF
>.|TRBJ2-7|TRBV5-6|.
TGTGCCAGCAGCTCGGCACAGGGCTACGAGCAGTACTTC
CASSSAQGYEQYF
>TRBD1|TRBJ2-7|TRBV29-1|.
TGCAGCGTGGGCTTCCCGGGACAGGGGGCCTCAGAGCAGTACTTC
CSVGFPGQGASEQYF
>TRBD2|TRBJ2-7|TRBV4-2|.
TGTGCCAGCAGCCAAGAGGAAATAGCGGGAGCCCACGAGCAGTACTTC
CASSQEEIAGAHEQYF
>TRBD2|TRBJ2-3|TRBV28|.
TGTGCCAGCAGCACCCGGGGACTAGCGGGTTCTAGCTTCACAGATACGCAGTATTTT
CASSTRGLAGSSFTDTQYF
>TRBD1|TRBJ2-5|TRBV6-5|.
TGTGCCAGCAGGGACAGGGAAGAGACCCAGTACTTC
CASRDREETQYF
>.|TRBJ1-1|TRBV29-1|.
TGCAGCGTTTCTAGGGGGGGACCGATGAACACTGAAGCTTTCTTT
CSVSRGGPMNTEAFF
>TRBD1|TRBJ2-2|TRBV5-1|.
TGCGCCAGCAGCGTGGCGTTAGGGACAGAGAACACCGGGGAGCTGTTTTTT
CASSVALGTENTGELFF
>.|TRBJ1-4|TRBV28|.
TGTGCCAGCAGTACCGCTGAGTTCGATAAAAAACTGTTTTTT
CASSTAEFDKKLFF
>TRBD2|TRBJ2-7|TRBV5-6|.
TGTGCCAGCAGCTTGGGGCTGGGGCGGGAGGGTGCCGAGCAGTACTTC
CASSLGLGREGAEQYF
>TRBD2|TRBJ2-4|TRBV13|once
TGTGCCAGCAGCTCTGCACCGGGACTAGCGACATTACTAGCCAAAAACATTCAGTACTTC
CASSSAPGLATLLAKNIQYF
>TRBD1|TRBJ1-1|TRBV6-1|.
TGTGCCAGCAGAGGCCGGGACAGGAGGAACACTGAAGCTTTCTTT
CASRGRDRRNTEAFF
>TRBD1|TRBJ1-1|TRBV4-3|.
TGCGCCAGCAGCCAAGGGGTCGGGACAGGGGAGGACACTGAAGCTTTCTTT
CASSQGVGTGEDTEAFF
>.|TRBJ1-5|TRBV19|.
TGTGCCAGTAGTACTCAGTGGTCGCCCCAGCATTTT
CASSTQWSPQHF
>.|TRBJ1-1|TRBV29-1|.
TGCAGCGTTGTGGACATTTGGGCGGCTGAAGCTTTCTTT
CSVVDIWAAEAFF
>TRBD2|TRBJ2-7|TRBV5-4|.
TGTGCCAGCAGCGTCCACAGCGGGAGGGCCCTCACTTGCGAGCAGTACTTC
CASSVHSGRALTCEQYF
>.|TRBJ1-2|TRBV20-1|.
TGCAGTGCTAGAGATGACTCGGGCTACACCTTC
CSARDDSGYTF
>.|TRBJ2-7|TRBV4-1|.
TGCGCCAGCAGCCAAGCCGCGCTCCGTAGCTCCTTCTACGAGCAGTACTTC
CASSQAALRSSFYEQYF
>.|TRBJ2-1|TRBV14|.
TGTGCCAGCAGCCGAGTTAGCCGCAACTCCTACAATGAGCAGTTCTTC
CASSRVSRNSYNEQFF
>.|TRBJ1-3|TRBV11-2|.
TGTGCCAGCAGCCCAACAGGTATTGGCGCCCCAATCTCTGGAAACACCATATATTTT
CASSPTGIGAPISGNTIYF
>TRBD2|TRBJ2-2|TRBV28|.
TGTGCCAGCAGTTTAGCGGGACTAACCGGGGAGCTGTTTTTT
CASSLAGLTGELFF
>TRBD2|TRBJ2-1|TRBV5-1|once
TGCGCCAGCAGCTCACCCGGACTAGCGGGCGCGAGCTCCTACAATGAGCAGTTCTTC
CASSSPGLAGASSYNEQFF
>.|TRBJ2-2|TRBV7-2|.
TGTGCCAGCAGCTTAGCGGGGGGGGCCTTGGACGTTAGGCTGTTTTTT
CASSLAGGALDVRLFF
>.|TRBJ2-2|TRBV7-9|.
TGTGCCAGCACCCCCGGCCTTAGGGGAAGCGGGGAGCTGTTTTTT
CASTPGLRGSGELFF
>TRBD2|TRBJ2-1|TRBV5-4|.
TGTGCCAGCAGCCTCGGGACTAGCGGGAGCCTCGCCTGGTTCTTC
CASSLGTSGSLAWFF
>TRBD1|TRBJ2-7|TRBV11-1|.
TGTGCCAGCAGCTTTGGGACAGACTCCTACGAGCAGTACTTC
CASSFGTDSYEQYF
>TRBD2|TRBJ2-1|TRBV5-6|.
TGTGCCAGCAGCGGAGGACTAGCGTCTCGGAGATCAGTGACGTTCTTC
CASSGGLASRRSVTFF
>TRBD1|TRBJ2-7|TRBV7-9|.
TGTGCCAGCAGCTCAGATCCGGGACAGGGGAGTTACGAGCAGTACTTC
CASSSDPGQGSYEQYF
>TRBD1|TRBJ2-7|TRBV29-1|.
TGCAGCGTCCTCGGACAGGGGGACTACGAGCAGTACTTC
CSVLGQGDYEQYF
>TRBD2|TRBJ2-1|TRBV9|.
TGTGCCAGCAGCTATGGGACTAGCGAGAGCTCCTACAATGAGCAGTTCTTC
CASSYGTSESSYNEQFF
>TRBD2|TRBJ2-3|TRBV11-2|once
TGTGCCAGCAGCCCAGACGGGGGGGGCACAGATACGCAGTATTTT
CASSPDGGGTDTQYF
>TRBD1|TRBJ2-5|TRBV29-1|.
TGCAGCGTTGAGGGACAGGGCTACCAAGAGACCCAGTACTTC
CSVEGQGYQETQYF
>.|TRBJ1-3|TRBV2|few
TGTGCCAGCAGTGAACTGGGGGCCTCTGGAAACACCATATATTTT
CASSELGASGNTIYF
>.|TRBJ1-5|TRBV28|.
TGTGCCAGCAGCCACCGACATCAGGGTACGGGCAATCAGCCCCAGCATTTT
CASSHRHQGTGNQPQHF
>TRBD2|TRBJ2-1|TRBV11-3|.
TGTGCCAGCAGCCCAAGGTCTAGCGGGAGCGATGAGCAGTTCTTC
CASSPRSSGSDEQFF
>.|TRBJ1-3|TRBV7-2|.
TGTGCCAGCAGCTCTCGACAGGCCCCTTTCTCTGGAAACACCATATATTTT
CASSSRQAPFSGNTIYF
>.|TRBJ2-7|TRBV4-1|.
TGCGCCAGCAGCCAAGACCCTCGTACAGGCTACGAGCAGTACTTC
CASSQDPRTGYEQYF
>.|TRBJ2-2|TRBV12-5|.
TGTGCTAGTGGGGGGCCAACTGGCTCGAACACCGGGGAGCTGTTTTTT
CASGGPTGSNTGELFF
>TRBD2|TRBJ2-1|TRBV5-1|.
TGCGCCAGCAGCTCCCGGACTAGCGGGAGTTCTTCTGAGCAGTTCTTC
CASSSRTSGSSSEQFF
>TRBD1|TRBJ1-4|TRBV27|.
TGTGCCAGCAGTCTCTACAGGGGGCGCACTAATGAAAAACTGTTTTTT
CASSLYRGRTNEKLFF
>.|TRBJ2-7|TRBV1|.
TGCACCAGCAGGACTAGCGGGAGGCCCCGGGACGAGCAGTACTTC
CTSRTSGRPRDEQYF
>TRBD2|TRBJ2-1|TRBV6-5|.
TGTGCCAGCAGCCCCGGGACTAGCGGAAACAATGAGCAGTTCTTC
CASSPGTSGNNEQFF
>TRBD1|TRBJ1-4|TRBV4-3|.
TGCGCCAGCAGCCCGGACAGGGGAGTAGGGGCTGAAAAACTGTTTTTT
CASSPDRGVGAEKLFF
>.|TRBJ2-7|TRBV18|.
TGTGCCAGCTCGGCTAGGGCCAGGGACGAGCAGTACTTC
CASSARARDEQYF
>TRBD2|TRBJ2-1|TRBV18|.
TGTGCCAGCTCACCATTCCTAGCGGGAGTGCGACCGAGGGTCGACAATGAGCAGTTCTTC
CASSPFLAGVRPRVDNEQFF
>.|TRBJ2-5|TRBV5-4|.
TGTGCCAGCAATGTAAGCTACGGGAGTGAGACCCAGTACTTC
CASNVSYGSETQYF